The clone carrying this T cell receptor (beta chain) was picked up a small number of times. Antigen specificity is unknown. The lymph nodes were axillary draining lymph nodes from breast cancer patients. TCRdb ran MiXCR on the multiplex PCR reads and lists one entry per CDR3 protein. The sample holds roughly 260,000 distinct CDR3 sequences, 30% to 35% seen once. Trimming took 5 bases from V and 8 from J, leaving 21 bases between them. The CDR3 spans 15 residues. Germline V gene sequence: CDR1 MNHNS, CDR2 SASEGT. The data belong to a study of breast tumors, draining lymph nodes, adjacent tissues. Study-wide findings and caveats: Tumor repertoires ranked between lymph nodes and nontumor tissue in diversity, with V and J gene preferences. Luminal-like breast cancer showed significantly greater tumor-nontumor repertoire similarity than basal-like breast cancer did. That most tumor T cells come from lymph nodes remained unproven. Most tumor T cells seemingly derive from lymph node, then expand in tumor.

The rearrangement links TRBV6-1 to TRBJ1-2; D is undetermined. The TCR originated in a female donor with breast cancer. Some clones in this sample may be carry-over from other donors' samples. Sequencing input: axillary lymph node tissue. CDR3 loop: CASSIVLTNTGGYTF. The CDR3 DNA sequence: TGTGCCAGCAGTATCGTACTTACAAACACGGGGGGCTACACCTTC.